This T cell receptor (beta chain) was found in a study of blood T cells in healthy people across ages. The CDR3 is 14 residues long. Germline V gene lookup returns CDR1 DFQATT and CDR2 SNEGSKA (reference sequence). The ends were cut back, 5 bases at V and 11 bases at J, with 24 bases in the middle. Notes on this clonotype: Its antigen is unidentified. The conserved closing phenylalanine or tryptophan is absent in this CDR3, likely reflecting a read error.

Points from the study as a whole: Whereas aged donors had fewer naive CD4+ cells, long-lived donors had more of them and higher diversity.

A second PCR of roughly 6 to 12 cycles used a sample-barcoded 5' primer and a J-beta primer mix. One entry per CDR3 protein, called by TCRdb with MiXCR from the 5' RACE reads. The sample records 700,000 or so distinct CDR3 sequences, roughly 20% being singletons. Specimen: blood. The origin of this receptor is a man in his 70s in good health. The chain employs TRBV20-1 and TRBJ2-5; D possibly matches TRBD1 or TRBD2 (5 bases each). CDR3 in amino acids: CSAPTGGTPKEQYV. CDR3 DNA: TGCAGTGCTCCTACTGGGGGAACTCCCAAAGAGCAGTACGTC.